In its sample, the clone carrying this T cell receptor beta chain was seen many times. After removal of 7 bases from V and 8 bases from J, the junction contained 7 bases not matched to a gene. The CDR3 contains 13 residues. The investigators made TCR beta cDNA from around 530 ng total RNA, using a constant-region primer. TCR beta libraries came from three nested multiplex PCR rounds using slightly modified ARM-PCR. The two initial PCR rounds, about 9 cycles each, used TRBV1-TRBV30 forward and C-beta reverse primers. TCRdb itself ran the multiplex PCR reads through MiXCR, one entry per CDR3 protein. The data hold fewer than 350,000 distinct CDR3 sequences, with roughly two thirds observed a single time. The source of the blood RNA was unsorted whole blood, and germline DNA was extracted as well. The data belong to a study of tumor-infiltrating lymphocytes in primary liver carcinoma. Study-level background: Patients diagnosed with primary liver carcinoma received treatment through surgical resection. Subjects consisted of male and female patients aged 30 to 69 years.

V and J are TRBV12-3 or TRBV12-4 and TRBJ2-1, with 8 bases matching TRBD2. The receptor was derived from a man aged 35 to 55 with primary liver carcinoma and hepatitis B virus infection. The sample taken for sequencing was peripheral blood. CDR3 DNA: TGTGCCAGCAAGACTAGCGCCTGGGATGAGCAGTTCTTC. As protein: CASKTSAWDEQFF.